This TCR beta chain was documented in a study of T cell changes during pregnancy in multiple sclerosis. Libraries were prepared by immunoSEQ multiplex PCR; TCRdb keeps only in-frame clonotypes and omits some of them. The data contain about 58,000 clones, about 90% of them singletons. Between the trimmed V and J ends, which lost 4 bases and 2 bases, there was a span of 19 bases. Germline V lookup: CDR1 SQVTM, CDR2 ANQGSEA. The CDR3 extends over 16 amino acids. The sequences come from CD4+ T cells from peripheral blood mononuclear cells, collected after pregnancy. This receptor was obtained from a female donor in good health, enrolled as a control in a pregnancy study. This chain uses TRBV29-1 with TRBJ2-3; perhaps TRBD1 as D (5 bases). The CDR3 nucleotides are TGCAGCGTTGCCTGGGGCTCTACAACAGCCACAGATACGCAGTATTTT. This encodes CSVAWGSTTATDTQYF.